This T cell receptor beta chain was sequenced in a study of blood T cell repertoires in COVID-19. V was cut by 4 bases and J by 4 bases, with 11 bases left in between. Germline assignment: CDR1 SGHNT and CDR2 YENEEA. The CDR3 runs 13 residues. Sequencing was performed with immunoSEQ multiplex PCR; in TCRdb, only in-frame clones are kept and a portion is missing. The sample has 230,000 or so clones; more than 70% are singletons. Input material: PBMCs or T cells enriched from blood (not recorded which). The clonotype was recovered from a middle-aged woman with acute COVID-19. The V and J genes are TRBV11-3 and TRBJ2-7, with unresolved D. CDR3 bases: TGTGCCAGCAGCTCCCAACCGGTTTACGAGCAGTACGTC. As protein: CASSSQPVYEQYV.